The next 11 T cell receptor beta chains were all read from a single sample in a study of blood T cell repertoires in COVID-19. Measured with immunoSEQ multiplex PCR; TCRdb has only the in-frame clones, and not every one. The table shows some 230,000 clones, with roughly 86% occurring only once. Sequencing was performed on peripheral blood. The receptors here all came from a woman between 50 and 59 years old with COVID-19, enrolled during active disease.

The chain combines TRBV19 with TRBJ2-1; 7 bases are a match to TRBD2. Trimming removed 4 bases from V and 6 bases from J; junction bases left unmatched: 3. CDR3 length: 13 amino acids. Germline lookup yields CDR1 LNHDA and CDR2 SQIVND (reference sequence). CDR3 amino acids: CASSTGLVNEQFF. The CDR3 DNA follows: TGTGCCAGTAGTACAGGACTAGTCAATGAGCAGTTCTTC.

The rearrangement uses TRBV27 and TRBJ1-2; D remains unclear. The length of the CDR3 is 13 residues. The germline V and J ends were trimmed by 6 bases and 3 bases, with 11 bases remaining between them. Germline CDR1 is MNHEY and CDR2 is SMNVEV (reference sequence). The CDR3 region is CASRPQRDYGYTF. The CDR3 region has the DNA TGTGCCAGCAGACCGCAGCGAGACTATGGCTACACCTTC.

The gene calls are TRBV7-9 and TRBJ2-2; D is uncertain. V lost 4 bases, J lost 8 bases, and 8 bases lay in between. The CDR3 runs 12 residues. The germline V gene encodes CDR1 SEHNR and CDR2 FQNEAQ (reference sequence). CDR3 sequence (DNA): TGTGCCAGCAGCTCATTCCGGGGGGAGCTGTTTTTT. As protein: CASSSFRGELFF.

This clone was detected a few times. The chain uses TRBV6-6 and TRBJ2-7; 10 nucleotides line up with TRBD1. Germline-derived CDR1 and CDR2 are MNHNY and SVGAGI (reference sequence). Trimming cost V 5 bases and J 2 bases; bases outside gene matches: 12. This CDR3 spans 17 amino acids. The CDR3, as DNA: TGTGCCAGCAGTCGGACAGGGGGTCCCCTGACCACCTACGAGCAGTACTTC. It yields the protein CASSRTGGPLTTYEQYF.

The chain has TRBV5-5 and TRBJ2-7; TRBD2 aligns across 8 bases. This CDR3 has 14 amino acids. J gave up 2 bases and V 7 bases, and 8 bases lay outside the gene matches. CDR1 is SGHKS, CDR2 YYEKEE, per germline (reference sequence). The CDR3: CASGFGRGAYEQYF. The CDR3 nucleotides read TGTGCCAGCGGTTTTGGGCGGGGGGCCTACGAGCAGTACTTC.

The chain joins TRBV4-2 to TRBJ2-1, with D possibly TRBD1 on 5 matching bases. V was cut by 0 bases and J by 10 bases, with 19 bases left in between. Germline CDR1 reads LGHNA; CDR2 reads YNFKEQ. The CDR3 sequence is 16 residues long. In DNA, the CDR3 is TGTGCCAGCAGCCAAGAGTTACAAGTAGGGGTACGGGAGCAGTTCTTC. As protein: CASSQELQVGVREQFF.

The chain combines TRBV18 with TRBJ1-1; TRBD1 matches 8 bases. Trimming took 2 bases from V and 4 from J; bases not matched to a gene: 9. There are 16 residues in the CDR3. Germline assignment: CDR1 KGHSH and CDR2 LQKENI. CDR3 coding DNA: TGTGCCAGCTCACCAGATTCCAGGGGGCCGGGCACTGAAGCTTTCTTT. Translating gives CASSPDSRGPGTEAFF.

This clone has a handful of counts. The same CDR3 can be traced to other DNA sequences in this sample. The chain combines TRBV7-9 with TRBJ1-1, with D possibly matching TRBD1 (6 bases). CDR3 length: 14 residues. Germline CDR1 SEHNR, CDR2 FQNEAQ (reference sequence). V was cut by 5 bases and J by 0 bases, with 10 bases left in between. CDR3 amino acids: CASSPGGLNTEAFF. The CDR3 bases are TGTGCCAGCAGCCCTGGGGGCTTGAACACTGAAGCTTTCTTT.

In its sample, this clone was seen once. This chain links TRBV30 with TRBJ1-5; TRBD1 might be the D (5 bases). V lost 0 bases and J 4 bases, leaving 19 bases between the germline ends. The germline V gene has CDR1 GTSNPN and CDR2 SVGIG (reference sequence). This CDR3 has 17 amino acids. CDR3 DNA: TGTGCCTGGAGTGTAAAGGGGCCAGGGCCCTTAAATCAGCCCCAGCATTTT. Its protein is CAWSVKGPGPLNQPQHF. The whole variable domain, remainder taken from reference TRBV30 and TRBJ1-5, is SQTIHQWPATLVQPVGSPLSLECTVEGTSNPNLYWYRQAAGRGLQLLFYSVGIGQISSEVPQNLSASRPQDRQFILSSKKLLLSDSGFYLCAWSVKGPGPLNQPQHFGDGTRLSIL.

The V and J genes are TRBV27 and TRBJ2-7; D is uncertain. The CDR3 loop spans 14 amino acids. Trimming stripped 0 bases from V and 5 bases from J, with 11 bases between. Germline lookup yields CDR1 MNHEY and CDR2 SMNVEV (reference sequence). The CDR3 DNA reads TGTGCCAGCAGTTTATCCATTAGCAGCCACGAGCAGTACGTC. Its translation: CASSLSISSHEQYV.

The chain carries TRBV10-3 and TRBJ1-1; perhaps TRBD1 as D (6 bases). CDR3 length equals 14 residues. Trimming took off 3 bases at V and 0 bases at J, with 8 bases between the two ends. Germline CDR1 reads ENHRY; CDR2 reads SYGVKD. The CDR3 loop reads CAISDRDMNTEAFF. CDR3 DNA: TGTGCCATCAGTGACAGGGACATGAACACTGAAGCTTTCTTT.